This is a list of T cell receptor beta chains from one sample in a study of CD8+ T cells in alopecia areata. Repertoires were generated with immunoSEQ multiplex PCR, while TCRdb's copy carries only in-frame clones and drops some. This sample yields 150,000 to 200,000 clones, of which 40% to 65% are seen a single time; approximately 11% belongs to the top ten. The sequences come from CD8+ T cells sorted from blood, collected at week 24, from a patient treated with tofacitinib. The receptors derive from a human donor with alopecia areata. CDR3s include the opening cysteine and the closing phenylalanine or tryptophan. The D gene is left open where the match is weak. Only some rows state a clone size, as once, few, many or a class for expanded clones.

clone size: few; CDR3 length: 14; V gene: TRBV29-1; J gene: TRBJ2-7; D gene: TRBD1; CDR3 DNA: TGCAGCGTTGAAGCACCGGGACAGGACTACGAGCAGTACTTC; CDR3 protein: CSVEAPGQDYEQYF
clone size: NA; CDR3 length: 15; V gene: TRBV6-5; J gene: TRBJ2-3; D gene: NA; CDR3 DNA: TGTGCCAGCAGCCGACGGGACACCAGCACAGATACGCAGTATTTT; CDR3 protein: CASSRRDTSTDTQYF
clone size: few; CDR3 length: 14; V gene: TRBV7-9; J gene: TRBJ1-6; D gene: NA; CDR3 DNA: TGTGCCAGCGGCCCGGACGGGTTTAATTCACCCCTCCACTTT; CDR3 protein: CASGPDGFNSPLHF
clone size: NA; CDR3 length: 15; V gene: TRBV2; J gene: TRBJ2-3; D gene: TRBD1; CDR3 DNA: TGTGCCAGCAACCCGGGACAGGGGAGCGCAGATACGCAGTATTTT; CDR3 protein: CASNPGQGSADTQYF
clone size: NA; CDR3 length: 13; V gene: TRBV29-1; J gene: TRBJ2-1; D gene: NA; CDR3 DNA: TGCAGCGTACCCGACAGGCCCTACAATGAGCAGTTCTTC; CDR3 protein: CSVPDRPYNEQFF
clone size: NA; CDR3 length: 13; V gene: TRBV29-1; J gene: TRBJ1-3; D gene: NA; CDR3 DNA: TGCAGCGTTGAGACAGCCTCTCGGAACACCATATATTTT; CDR3 protein: CSVETASRNTIYF
clone size: NA; CDR3 length: 15; V gene: TRBV5-1; J gene: TRBJ2-3; D gene: TRBD2; CDR3 DNA: TGCGCCAGCAGTTTTTCACTAGCGGGGACAGATACGCAGTATTTT; CDR3 protein: CASSFSLAGTDTQYF
clone size: NA; CDR3 length: 15; V gene: TRBV4-2; J gene: TRBJ2-7; D gene: TRBD2; CDR3 DNA: TGTGCCAGCAGCCAAGATCCGGGGGGTACCTACGAGCAGTACTTC; CDR3 protein: CASSQDPGGTYEQYF
clone size: NA; CDR3 length: 14; V gene: TRBV30; J gene: TRBJ1-1; D gene: TRBD1; CDR3 DNA: TGTGCCTGGAGGGGGACAGGGGGCAACACTGAAGCTTTCTTT; CDR3 protein: CAWRGTGGNTEAFF
clone size: NA; CDR3 length: 15; V gene: TRBV5-1; J gene: TRBJ2-1; D gene: TRBD1; CDR3 DNA: TGCGCCAGCAGATCGGGACAGGGGGCGATAAATGAGCAGTTCTTC; CDR3 protein: CASRSGQGAINEQFF
clone size: NA; CDR3 length: 15; V gene: TRBV27; J gene: TRBJ2-6; D gene: NA; CDR3 DNA: TGTGCCAGCAGTCCCGTCTACTCTGGGGCCAACGTCCTGACTTTC; CDR3 protein: CASSPVYSGANVLTF
clone size: few; CDR3 length: 15; V gene: TRBV27; J gene: TRBJ2-7; D gene: NA; CDR3 DNA: TGTGCCAGCAGTTTATGGCCCCGGGGGCCGAACGAGCAGTACTTC; CDR3 protein: CASSLWPRGPNEQYF
clone size: NA; CDR3 length: 14; V gene: TRBV30; J gene: TRBJ2-3; D gene: NA; CDR3 DNA: TGTGCCTGGAGTGGAGGGGGAGGCGCAGATACGCAGTATTTT; CDR3 protein: CAWSGGGGADTQYF
clone size: once; CDR3 length: 15; V gene: TRBV6-5; J gene: TRBJ2-1; D gene: NA; CDR3 DNA: TGTGCCAGCAAATTAGATCAGGGACCCTACAATGAGCAGTTCTTC; CDR3 protein: CASKLDQGPYNEQFF
clone size: NA; CDR3 length: 15; V gene: TRBV13; J gene: TRBJ1-1; D gene: NA; CDR3 DNA: TGTGCCAGCACGGCGAACGGGAATGGGTACACTGAAGCTTTCTTT; CDR3 protein: CASTANGNGYTEAFF
clone size: NA; CDR3 length: 15; V gene: TRBV4-3; J gene: TRBJ1-6; D gene: NA; CDR3 DNA: TGCGCCAGCAGCCAAGAAGTCAGGATTAATTCACCCCTCCACTTT; CDR3 protein: CASSQEVRINSPLHF
clone size: NA; CDR3 length: 16; V gene: TRBV5-1; J gene: TRBJ2-2; D gene: TRBD2; CDR3 DNA: TGCGCCAGCAGCCTACGACTAGCGGGGGTCACCGGGGAGCTGTTTTTT; CDR3 protein: CASSLRLAGVTGELFF
clone size: NA; CDR3 length: 17; V gene: TRBV28; J gene: TRBJ1-4; D gene: NA; CDR3 DNA: TGTGCCAGCATCGGGTGGCAGGGGCATGCAACTAATGAAAAACTGTTTTTT; CDR3 protein: CASIGWQGHATNEKLFF
clone size: NA; CDR3 length: 15; V gene: TRBV4-3; J gene: TRBJ1-5; D gene: NA; CDR3 DNA: TGCGCCAGCAGCCAAGACAGGGGAATAAACCAGCCCCAGCATTTT; CDR3 protein: CASSQDRGINQPQHF
clone size: NA; CDR3 length: 12; V gene: TRBV7-6; J gene: TRBJ2-7; D gene: NA; CDR3 DNA: TGTGCCAGCAGCTTTCCGGGCCAGGTGCAGTACTTC; CDR3 protein: CASSFPGQVQYF
clone size: once; CDR3 length: 15; V gene: TRBV14; J gene: TRBJ1-2; D gene: NA; CDR3 DNA: TGTGCCAGCAGCCAAGAGGTTTCAGGTGTCTATGGCTACACCTTC; CDR3 protein: CASSQEVSGVYGYTF
clone size: few; CDR3 length: 13; V gene: TRBV27; J gene: TRBJ2-5; D gene: TRBD1; CDR3 DNA: TGTGCCAGCAGTTCGGGACAGCAAGAGACCCAGTACTTC; CDR3 protein: CASSSGQQETQYF
clone size: NA; CDR3 length: 13; V gene: TRBV30; J gene: TRBJ1-1; D gene: TRBD1; CDR3 DNA: TGTGCCTGGGAGAGGGGGCGGAAAACTGAAGCTTTCTTT; CDR3 protein: CAWERGRKTEAFF
clone size: few; CDR3 length: 14; V gene: TRBV4-3; J gene: TRBJ2-5; D gene: NA; CDR3 DNA: TGCGCCAGCAGCCAAGTCGACAGGCAAGAGACCCAGTACTTC; CDR3 protein: CASSQVDRQETQYF
clone size: NA; CDR3 length: 15; V gene: TRBV7-2; J gene: TRBJ2-5; D gene: NA; CDR3 DNA: TGTGCCAGCAGCTTAGAAGTCCAGCCCCAAGAGACCCAGTACTTC; CDR3 protein: CASSLEVQPQETQYF
clone size: few; CDR3 length: 14; V gene: TRBV6-6; J gene: TRBJ2-5; D gene: NA; CDR3 DNA: TGTGCCAGCAGTTCAGACGGTGAACAAGAGACCCAGTACTTC; CDR3 protein: CASSSDGEQETQYF
clone size: NA; CDR3 length: 16; V gene: TRBV2; J gene: TRBJ2-7; D gene: NA; CDR3 DNA: TGTGCCAGCAGTGAAGCCGGGGGTCCCTATTCCTACGAGCAGTACTTC; CDR3 protein: CASSEAGGPYSYEQYF
clone size: NA; CDR3 length: 16; V gene: TRBV29-1; J gene: TRBJ1-2; D gene: TRBD1; CDR3 DNA: TGCAGCGTTGAAGACCTTACCCCGACAGGGTACAGTGGCTACACCTTC; CDR3 protein: CSVEDLTPTGYSGYTF
clone size: few; CDR3 length: 14; V gene: TRBV7-9; J gene: TRBJ2-3; D gene: NA; CDR3 DNA: TGTGCCAGCAGCTCCCCGGGGGGCACAGATACGCAGTATTTT; CDR3 protein: CASSSPGGTDTQYF
clone size: NA; CDR3 length: 13; V gene: TRBV6-5; J gene: TRBJ2-3; D gene: NA; CDR3 DNA: TGTGCCAGCAACGCGAGGGCCCCAGATACGCAGTATTTT; CDR3 protein: CASNARAPDTQYF
clone size: NA; CDR3 length: 15; V gene: TRBV27; J gene: TRBJ1-2; D gene: NA; CDR3 DNA: TGTGCCAGCAGTTCCCTTGCCAGAGTTAACTATGGCTACACCTTC; CDR3 protein: CASSSLARVNYGYTF
clone size: NA; CDR3 length: 14; V gene: TRBV11-2; J gene: TRBJ2-7; D gene: TRBD1; CDR3 DNA: TGTGCCAGCAGCCGAAGCGCCACAGGGGGCGAGCAGTACTTC; CDR3 protein: CASSRSATGGEQYF
clone size: NA; CDR3 length: 14; V gene: TRBV10-2; J gene: TRBJ2-7; D gene: TRBD2; CDR3 DNA: TGCGCCAGCAGTGCCGGGGGGGTAGGCTACGAGCAGTACTTC; CDR3 protein: CASSAGGVGYEQYF
clone size: NA; CDR3 length: 15; V gene: TRBV27; J gene: TRBJ1-5; D gene: NA; CDR3 DNA: TGTGCCAGCAGTCCAGCCAGGAATAGCAATCAGCCCCAGCATTTT; CDR3 protein: CASSPARNSNQPQHF
clone size: few; CDR3 length: 14; V gene: TRBV6-6; J gene: TRBJ2-7; D gene: NA; CDR3 DNA: TGTGCCAGCAGTTACTCGGGGGGCCCCTACGAGCAGTACTTC; CDR3 protein: CASSYSGGPYEQYF
clone size: NA; CDR3 length: 15; V gene: TRBV5-1; J gene: TRBJ1-1; D gene: NA; CDR3 DNA: TGCGCCAGCAGCTTGAACTCGGTGACGAACACTGAAGCTTTCTTT; CDR3 protein: CASSLNSVTNTEAFF
clone size: NA; CDR3 length: 14; V gene: TRBV4-3; J gene: TRBJ1-2; D gene: NA; CDR3 DNA: TGCGCCAGCAGCCAAGAAGTCGTGGGGGAAGGCTACACCTTC; CDR3 protein: CASSQEVVGEGYTF
clone size: once; CDR3 length: 12; V gene: TRBV25-1; J gene: TRBJ1-2; D gene: NA; CDR3 DNA: TGTGCCAGCGAGGACGCCCGCGCTGGCTACACCTTC; CDR3 protein: CASEDARAGYTF
clone size: NA; CDR3 length: 13; V gene: TRBV30; J gene: TRBJ1-1; D gene: NA; CDR3 DNA: TGTGCCTGGACCCGGGGCGGGAACACTGAAGCTTTCTTT; CDR3 protein: CAWTRGGNTEAFF
clone size: few; CDR3 length: 15; V gene: TRBV6-6; J gene: TRBJ1-2; D gene: NA; CDR3 DNA: TGTGCCAGCAGCCCCCCCTTACACGAAAACTATGGCTACACCTTC; CDR3 protein: CASSPPLHENYGYTF
clone size: NA; CDR3 length: 16; V gene: TRBV2; J gene: TRBJ2-1; D gene: NA; CDR3 DNA: TGTGCCAGCAGTGAAGCCCATAGCGGATACTACAATGAGCAGTTCTTC; CDR3 protein: CASSEAHSGYYNEQFF
clone size: NA; CDR3 length: 12; V gene: TRBV7-9; J gene: TRBJ2-2; D gene: NA; CDR3 DNA: TGTGCCAGCAGCGTGGGGACCGGGGAGCTGTTTTTT; CDR3 protein: CASSVGTGELFF
clone size: NA; CDR3 length: 11; V gene: TRBV25-1; J gene: TRBJ1-6; D gene: NA; CDR3 DNA: TGTGCCAGCAGTGAGGACTCACCCCTCCACTTT; CDR3 protein: CASSEDSPLHF
clone size: NA; CDR3 length: 13; V gene: TRBV5-4; J gene: TRBJ2-7; D gene: NA; CDR3 DNA: TGTGCCAGCAGCTTGGCCGAAGGATACGAGCAGTACTTC; CDR3 protein: CASSLAEGYEQYF
clone size: NA; CDR3 length: 12; V gene: TRBV11-2; J gene: TRBJ2-7; D gene: NA; CDR3 DNA: TGTGCCAGCAGCTTGCTCACCTACGAGCAGTACTTC; CDR3 protein: CASSLLTYEQYF
clone size: NA; CDR3 length: 13; V gene: TRBV29-1; J gene: TRBJ1-2; D gene: NA; CDR3 DNA: TGCAGCGTTGATGGGACAACCTCTTATGGCTACACCTTC; CDR3 protein: CSVDGTTSYGYTF
clone size: few; CDR3 length: 13; V gene: TRBV10-3; J gene: TRBJ2-7; D gene: TRBD1; CDR3 DNA: TGTGCCATCAGTGGGGGGACAGGGGACGAGCAGTACTTC; CDR3 protein: CAISGGTGDEQYF
clone size: few; CDR3 length: 15; V gene: TRBV23-1; J gene: TRBJ1-5; D gene: NA; CDR3 DNA: TGCGCCAGCAGTCAGACCCGGCGGCTCAATCAGCCCCAGCATTTT; CDR3 protein: CASSQTRRLNQPQHF
clone size: NA; CDR3 length: 11; V gene: TRBV29-1; J gene: TRBJ1-1; D gene: NA; CDR3 DNA: TGCAGCGTTGAGGGGGCAATTCAAGCTTTCTTT; CDR3 protein: CSVEGAIQAFF
clone size: NA; CDR3 length: 16; V gene: TRBV7-8; J gene: TRBJ2-7; D gene: NA; CDR3 DNA: TGTGCCAGCAGCCCCAGTACCGGGACGGAGGGTTACGAGCAGTACTTC; CDR3 protein: CASSPSTGTEGYEQYF
clone size: NA; CDR3 length: 13; V gene: TRBV30; J gene: TRBJ2-7; D gene: NA; CDR3 DNA: TGTGCCTGGAGTGAGGGGGGGTCCTACGAGCAGTACTTC; CDR3 protein: CAWSEGGSYEQYF
clone size: NA; CDR3 length: 14; V gene: TRBV5-6; J gene: TRBJ1-2; D gene: TRBD1; CDR3 DNA: TGTGCCAGCAGTTTCACGGGACAGATTTATGGCTACACCTTC; CDR3 protein: CASSFTGQIYGYTF
clone size: NA; CDR3 length: 14; V gene: TRBV4-1; J gene: TRBJ1-6; D gene: NA; CDR3 DNA: TGCGCCAGCAGCAGAATGAGGGGTAATTCACCCCTCCACTTT; CDR3 protein: CASSRMRGNSPLHF
clone size: NA; CDR3 length: 14; V gene: TRBV11-2; J gene: TRBJ2-7; D gene: NA; CDR3 DNA: TGTGCCAGCAGCTCCCGAGACATCTCCTACGAGCAGTACTTC; CDR3 protein: CASSSRDISYEQYF
clone size: NA; CDR3 length: 13; V gene: TRBV27; J gene: TRBJ1-5; D gene: NA; CDR3 DNA: TGTGCCAGCAGTTTATCCTACGGACAGCCCCAGCATTTT; CDR3 protein: CASSLSYGQPQHF
clone size: NA; CDR3 length: 14; V gene: TRBV27; J gene: TRBJ1-2; D gene: NA; CDR3 DNA: TGTGCCAGCAGTCCCCAGGGGATACGGCGTGGCTACACCTTC; CDR3 protein: CASSPQGIRRGYTF